This TCR beta chain was identified in a study of blood T cell repertoires in COVID-19. Overall study context: T cells, B-cell-depleted T cells, or PBMCs provided the cDNA or gDNA that served as material.

The protocol was immunoSEQ multiplex PCR, while the TCRdb copy is restricted to in-frame clones and leaves out a portion. Here the sample spans hundreds of thousands of clones, just over 85% being singletons. Trimming removed 7 bases at V and 0 bases at J, with 13 bases between. This CDR3 is built from 16 residues. Germline loops: CDR1 MNHEY, CDR2 SVGEGT. The rearrangement uses TRBV6-2 or TRBV6-3 and TRBJ2-6; a weak D match, TRBD1 (6 bases). This TCR was recovered from a woman aged 25 to 39 with active or convalescent COVID-19. The sample comprised peripheral blood. This chain's CDR3 is CASTPLDSSGANVLTF. CDR3 DNA sequence: TGTGCCAGCACCCCACTGGACAGCTCTGGGGCCAACGTCCTGACTTTC.